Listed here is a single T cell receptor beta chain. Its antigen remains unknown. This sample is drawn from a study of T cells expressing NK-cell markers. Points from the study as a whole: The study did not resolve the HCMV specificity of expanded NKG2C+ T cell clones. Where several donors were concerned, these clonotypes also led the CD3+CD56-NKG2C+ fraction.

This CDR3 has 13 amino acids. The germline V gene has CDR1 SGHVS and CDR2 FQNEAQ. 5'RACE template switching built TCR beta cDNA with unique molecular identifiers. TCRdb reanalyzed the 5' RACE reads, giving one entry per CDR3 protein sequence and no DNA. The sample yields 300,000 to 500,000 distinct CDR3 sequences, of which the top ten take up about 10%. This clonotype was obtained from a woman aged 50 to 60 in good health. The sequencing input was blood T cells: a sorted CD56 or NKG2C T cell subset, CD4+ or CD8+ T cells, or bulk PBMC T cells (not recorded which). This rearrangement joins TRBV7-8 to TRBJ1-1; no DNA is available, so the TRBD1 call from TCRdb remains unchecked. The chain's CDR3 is CASRQGGDTEAFF.